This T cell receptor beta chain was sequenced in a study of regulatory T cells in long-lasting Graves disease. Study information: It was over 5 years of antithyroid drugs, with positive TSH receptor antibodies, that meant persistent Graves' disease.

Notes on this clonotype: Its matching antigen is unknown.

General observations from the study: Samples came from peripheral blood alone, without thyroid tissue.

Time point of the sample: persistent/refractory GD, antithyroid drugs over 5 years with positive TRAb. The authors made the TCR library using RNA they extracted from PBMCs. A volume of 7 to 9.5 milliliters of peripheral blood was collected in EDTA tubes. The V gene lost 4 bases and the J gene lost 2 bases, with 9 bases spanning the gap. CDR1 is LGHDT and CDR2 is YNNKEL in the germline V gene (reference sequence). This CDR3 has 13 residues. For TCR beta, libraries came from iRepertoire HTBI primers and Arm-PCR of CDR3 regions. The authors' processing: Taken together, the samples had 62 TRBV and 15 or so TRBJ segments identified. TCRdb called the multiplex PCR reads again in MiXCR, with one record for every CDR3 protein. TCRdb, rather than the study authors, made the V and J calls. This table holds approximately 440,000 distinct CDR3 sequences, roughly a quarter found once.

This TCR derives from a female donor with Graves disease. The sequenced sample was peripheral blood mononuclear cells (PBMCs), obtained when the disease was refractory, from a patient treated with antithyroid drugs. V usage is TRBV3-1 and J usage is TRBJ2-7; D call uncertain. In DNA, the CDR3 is TGTGCCAGCAGCCCTACGACCCCCTACGAGCAGTACTTC. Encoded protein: CASSPTTPYEQYF.